This TCR beta chain was retrieved from a study of blood T cell repertoires in COVID-19. Turning to the study itself: PBMCs, B-cell-depleted T cells, or T cells were the source of the cDNA or gDNA that made up the material.

Methods used by the authors: Estimation of nucleated cell counts relied on the amplification of reference gene primers. Repertoires were generated with immunoSEQ multiplex PCR, while TCRdb's copy carries only in-frame clones and drops some. Clone size and the V and J calls come from that table; the DNA yielded D and trimming. The sample consists of approximately 160,000 clones, approximately 80% of them appearing once. CDR3 length: 15 residues. The V gene's germline CDR1 is SGHRS and CDR2 YFSETQ. The V end was cut by 0 bases, the J end by 8 bases, with 14 bases between. The sequence was collected from a woman of 80 years or more with active or convalescent COVID-19. The sample consisted of peripheral blood. This sequence joins TRBV5-1 and TRBJ1-4; D unclear. The CDR3 coding sequence is TGCGCCAGCAGCTTGGCCGGCTCGGGCGGGGAAAAACTGTTTTTT. Translation gives CASSLAGSGGEKLFF.